One T cell receptor beta chain is described in this entry. The sample is drawn from a study of cytomegalovirus exposure and HLA in healthy donors. PCR used 60 Vbeta primers and 13 Jbeta primers. Profiled with immunoSEQ multiplex PCR; TCRdb holds only in-frame clones, not every one. The data show 150,000 to 250,000 clones, around three quarters seen once. The sample consisted of PBMCs. This clonotype originated in a woman younger than 45 in good health and CMV-seropositive.

DNA of the CDR3: TGCAGCGTTGACAGGGGTGGCGAGCAGTACTTC. It encodes CSVDRGGEQYF. This chain joins TRBV29-1 and TRBJ2-7, with D perhaps TRBD1 (6 bases). In germline, CDR1 is SQVTM, CDR2 ANQGSEA. CDR3 size: 11 residues. The ends were cut back, 3 bases at V and 6 bases at J, with 9 bases in the middle.